This note documents a single TCR beta chain sequence. This clonotype was detected once. No antigen is known for it. No quality values exist for individual bases; no much larger clone is one base distant. One read alone is weak evidence. The sample originates from a study of CD8 T cells in Susac syndrome (dated by TCRdb to about 2019). For the study in its entirety: Among the Susac syndrome patients who were sequenced, clinically active disease was present in five or six and clinical remission was observed in 8 or 9. Susac syndrome patients were therapy-naive, on corticosteroids (some also receiving IVIg), or on IVIg alone at blood withdrawal. Repertoire sequencing was used to test whether CD8+ T cell activation and differentiation in Susac syndrome was antigen driven. CD8+ T cell repertoire clonality was compared between some 12 healthy donors, approximately 14 Susac syndrome patients and around 15 multiple sclerosis patients. Points the paper makes about the study in general: Clonal expansion was seen in Susac syndrome CD8+ repertoires, peaking in CD8+ TEMRA cells and being greater in clinically active patients than in remitting ones. Looking at Susac-specific public clones, the researchers identified approximately 15 in the total CD8+ repertoire and roughly 5 in the CD8+ TEMRA repertoire. The number of individuals in the TCR sequencing and HLA analysis was acknowledged as relatively small.

RNA was extracted with the RNeasy kit and 0.5 to 1 ug was reverse transcribed using random hexamers. TCR beta CDR3 regions were amplified with the immunoSEQ multiplex PCR assay covering 54 Vbeta and 13 Jbeta segments. PCR amplification bias was corrected using a synthetic template baseline for primer optimization and computational correction. In the authors' own workflow: Reads were annotated to V, D and J genes according to IMGT and were analyzed with immunoSEQ Analyzer, with only productive sequences retained. Clonality was computed as one minus Shannon entropy normalized by log2 of the number of productive unique sequences. For each patient and control, public and private clones were evaluated within the 100 most prevalent clones. A clone was defined as Susac-specific if it was absent from the healthy and MS cohorts, from around 960 published viral clones and from other ImmuneACCESS disease sequences. TCRdb's own reprocessing of the public reads used fastp at Q25 and MiXCR and kept productive beta chains. Rows with one shared CDR3 protein collapse into an entry with the most common genes and DNA. The V and J calls and clone size are TCRdb's, not the authors'. The sample profile shows about 120,000 distinct CDR3 sequences; roughly 94% of them were found once. The ten largest clones capture about 0.29% of the sample.

Peripheral blood CD8+ and CD4+ T cells from healthy donors, Susac syndrome patients and multiple sclerosis patients were profiled by high-throughput TCR beta sequencing. Susac syndrome patients met recently defined diagnostic criteria for definite or probable disease. Bulk CD8+ and CD4+ T cells were purified by magnetic negative isolation, while CD8+ TEMRA cells were enriched using FACS. Blood was collected in EDTA tubes and processed within 24 hours, with PBMCs isolated through density gradient centrifugation. PBMCs intended for TCR sequencing were cryopreserved in liquid nitrogen and thawed later in a water bath at 37 degrees C. The sorted or isolated CD4+, CD8+ and CD8+ TEMRA cells reached a purity of at least 90%. Looking up the germline V gene yields CDR1 MGHDK and CDR2 SYGVNS. V lost 10 bases and J lost 5 bases; the stretch between them is 8 bases long. The CDR3, cysteine through phenylalanine, is 10 amino acids long. Just CDR3 DNA is preserved here, 30 bases in frame from base 1.

The sequence came from a human donor with Susac syndrome. The sequence joins TRBV25-1 to TRBJ2-5, and possibly TRBD1, on 5 matching bases. The sample consisted of CD8+ T cells from PBMCs. The DNA sequence follows: TGTGCCACCAGGGCGGAGACCCAGTACTTC. This gives the protein CATRAETQYF.